This T cell receptor beta chain was sequenced during a study of response to subunit inactivated influenza vaccine. One entry per CDR3 protein results from TCRdb running MiXCR on the RT-PCR reads. The sample has about 800,000 distinct CDR3 sequences, 21% seen once. There are a few counts of this clonotype. The antigen is unknown. Germline V lookup: CDR1 PRHDT, CDR2 FYEKMQ (reference sequence). The CDR3 is made up of 22 amino acids. After removal of 5 bases from V and 4 bases from J, the junction contained 29 bases not matched to a gene. Whole-study findings and limits: That few new T cells are recruited by each seasonal influenza vaccination was the authors' suggestion.

V and J are TRBV13 and TRBJ2-1, with 7 bases that match TRBD1. This clonotype originated in a man in his forties or fifties who received an inactivated influenza vaccine. The sequenced sample was PBMCs from blood, obtained 5 days after vaccination. In nucleotides, the CDR3 is TGTGCCAGCAGCCCCCAATTCTCTGGGACAGCGTTTTCGACTGCCGATTACAATGAGCAGTTCTTC. The encoded protein is CASSPQFSGTAFSTADYNEQFF.